Here is one TCR beta chain with its context. The antigen remains unidentified. This entry is derived from a study of cytomegalovirus exposure and HLA in healthy donors. Study background: Earlier, some 170 million T cells were analyzed, and fewer than 120 million unique TCR beta sequences were found among them. Study-wide results and caveats: It was reported that the classifier diagnosed cytomegalovirus status with high specificity and sensitivity in both the original and validation cohorts.

The CDR3 covers 15 residues. The trim removed 1 base at V and 7 bases at J, leaving 2 bases unmatched. Germline V CDR1 and CDR2: LGHNA, YNFKEQ. The PCR employed 60 Vbeta primers together with 13 Jbeta primers. The assay was immunoSEQ multiplex PCR, and TCRdb's table has in-frame clones only and misses some. Among around 100,000 clones listed, about 74% were seen once. This rearrangement joins TRBV4-2 to TRBJ1-4; 11 nucleotides line up with TRBD1. The sample was PBMCs. The sequence came from a man aged 25-40 years in good health and CMV-seropositive. This CDR3 reads CASSQGTGGFEKLFF. The DNA of the CDR3 is TGTGCCAGCAGCCAAGGGACAGGGGGCTTTGAAAAACTGTTTTTT.